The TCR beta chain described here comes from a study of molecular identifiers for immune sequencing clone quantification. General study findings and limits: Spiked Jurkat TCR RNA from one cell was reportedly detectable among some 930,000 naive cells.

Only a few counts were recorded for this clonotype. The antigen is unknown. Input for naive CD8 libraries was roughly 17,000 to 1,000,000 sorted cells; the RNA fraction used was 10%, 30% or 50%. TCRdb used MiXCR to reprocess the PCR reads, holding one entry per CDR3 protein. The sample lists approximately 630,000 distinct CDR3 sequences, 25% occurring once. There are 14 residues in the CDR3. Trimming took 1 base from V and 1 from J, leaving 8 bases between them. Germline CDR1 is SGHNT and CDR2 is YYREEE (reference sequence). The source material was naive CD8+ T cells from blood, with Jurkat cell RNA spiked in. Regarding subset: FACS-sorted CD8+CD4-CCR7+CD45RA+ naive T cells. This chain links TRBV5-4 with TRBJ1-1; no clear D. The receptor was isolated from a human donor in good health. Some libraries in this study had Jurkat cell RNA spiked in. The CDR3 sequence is CASSLLLGNTEAFF. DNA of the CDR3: TGTGCCAGCAGCTTGCTTTTAGGGAACACTGAAGCTTTCTTT.